A single sample gave rise to the 21 T cell receptor beta chains below, sequenced in a study of T cells in Graves' hyperthyroidism and ophthalmopathy. TCR beta CDR3 region amplification was performed from RNA transcripts. A set of HTBI primers served as the primers for a first-round RT-PCR of the TCR CDR3. MiXCR, run by TCRdb on the multiplex PCR reads, gives a single entry per CDR3 protein. The repertoire holds about 610,000 distinct CDR3 sequences, with roughly 15% as singletons. The sequencing input was blood. Receptors were obtained from a woman aged 35 to 49 with Graves' ophthalmopathy.

This clonotype was seen repeatedly, ten times or more. This may come from a read error, since a much larger clone is one base off. The chain employs TRBV6-1 and TRBJ1-1, with TRBD1 matching 8 bases. V was pared by 7 bases and J by 1 base, with 5 bases of the junction left unmatched. This CDR3 region has 14 residues. Looked up from germline, CDR1 is MNHNS and CDR2 is SASEGT. CDR3 in amino acids: CASNRDRTNTEAFF. The DNA for the CDR3 is TGTGCCAGCAACCGGGACAGGACGAACACTGAAGCTTTCTTT.

This clonotype was recorded at least ten times. The rearrangement joins TRBV7-2 to TRBJ2-7; TRBD1 matches 7 bases. With V trimmed by 5 bases and J by 2 bases, 6 bases remained unmatched. The CDR3 is 14 amino acids. In germline, CDR1 is SGHTA, CDR2 FQGNSA. This chain's CDR3 is CASSPRQGPYEQYF. For the CDR3, the DNA is TGTGCCAGCAGCCCCCGACAGGGCCCCTACGAGCAGTACTTC.

This clonotype was seen a handful of times. This chain's CDR3 is CASSYGGGGTYGYTF. The CDR3 region has the DNA TGTGCCAGCAGTTATGGGGGGGGAGGGACCTATGGCTACACCTTC. The chain combines TRBV6-5 with TRBJ1-2; weak D call: TRBD1 (5 bases). The CDR3 extends over 15 amino acids. CDR1 MNHEY and CDR2 SVGAGI come from the germline V gene. V was trimmed by 3 bases and J by 4 bases, leaving 15 bases between them.

Ten or more counts support this clonotype. The chain carries TRBV7-2 and TRBJ2-5, with D hard to call. CDR1 SGHTA and CDR2 FQGNSA come from the germline V gene. The CDR3 runs 12 residues. V was cut by 6 bases and J by 5 bases, with 10 bases left in between. DNA of the CDR3: TGTGCCAGCAGTTTACTGGGGGAGACCCAGTACTTC. As protein: CASSLLGETQYF.

The CDR3 DNA follows: TGTGCCAGCAGCCCCACTAGCGACCAAGAGACCCAGTACTTC. Protein sequence: CASSPTSDQETQYF. This chain links TRBV28 with TRBJ2-5; 7 positions agree with TRBD2. The V and J ends lost 6 bases and 0 bases, in that order; junction bases with no gene match: 4. The germline V gene has CDR1 MDHEN and CDR2 SYDVKM. The CDR3 sequence is 14 residues long.

This clonotype has at least ten counts. The V gene is TRBV12-3 or TRBV12-4, the J gene TRBJ1-2, with D perhaps TRBD1 (6 bases). There are 16 residues in the CDR3. Trimming took off 2 bases at V and 4 bases at J, with 17 bases between the two ends. Written as DNA, the CDR3 is TGTGCCAGCAGTTTACGGGCTTCACAGGGAGGCTATGGCTACACCTTC. Translation: CASSLRASQGGYGYTF.

This clonotype was seen ten or more times. This chain uses TRBV20-1 with TRBJ2-5; 9 nucleotides line up with TRBD1. J gave up 2 bases and V 6 bases, and 7 bases lay outside the gene matches. The CDR3 has 14 residues. Germline loops: CDR1 DFQATT, CDR2 SNEGSKA (reference sequence). In nucleotides, the CDR3 is TGCAGTGCCTTCCGGGACAGGGTACAAGAGACCCAGTACTTC. It specifies CSAFRDRVQETQYF.

This clonotype has a count of ten or more. The V call is TRBV30, the J call TRBJ2-7, with 9 bases that match TRBD1. The CDR3 consists of 14 residues. CDR1 GTSNPN and CDR2 SVGIG come from the germline V gene (reference sequence). The J segment lost 6 bases and the V segment lost 1 base, leaving 7 bases of the junction unmatched. DNA for the CDR3: TGTGCCTGGAGTGCCTGGACAGGGGTAGGCGAGCAGTACTTC. It codes for CAWSAWTGVGEQYF.

In its sample, this clonotype was seen a few times. The chain combines TRBV6-1 with TRBJ1-5, with D possibly TRBD1 on 5 matching bases. Germline V gives CDR1 MNHNS, CDR2 SASEGT. Trimming removed 6 bases from V and 8 bases from J, with 14 bases in between. The CDR3 is 13 residues long. CDR3 DNA sequence: TGTGCCAGCAGCCAAGTTGTGGGGGAGCCCCAGCATTTT. It codes for CASSQVVGEPQHF.

This clonotype was detected many times. V is TRBV6-2 or TRBV6-3 and J is TRBJ2-7; 7 bases align to TRBD2. The V gene end was trimmed by 4 bases and the J gene end by 3 bases; junction bases not matched to a gene: 6. CDR1 is MNHEY and CDR2 is SVGEGT in the germline V gene. The CDR3 consists of 14 residues. The CDR3 DNA sequence: TGTGCCAGCAGTTCAGGAGCGGGACTCTACGAGCAGTACTTC. The encoded protein is CASSSGAGLYEQYF.

The chain links TRBV29-1 to TRBJ1-1; D call uncertain. The CDR3 runs 15 residues. Germline V gene data show CDR1 as SQVTM and CDR2 as ANQGSEA. V was cut by 6 bases and J by 3 bases, with 20 bases left in between. The CDR3 loop is CSVSGLGGADTEAFF. The DNA for the CDR3 is TGCAGCGTCTCGGGCCTGGGCGGCGCCGACACTGAAGCTTTCTTT. Full variable domain (outside the CDR3, taken from reference TRBV29-1 and TRBJ1-1): SAVISQKPSRDICQRGTSLTIQCQVDSQVTMMFWYRQQPGQSLTLIATANQGSEATYESGFVIDKFPISRPNLTFSTLTVSNMSPEDSSIYLCSVSGLGGADTEAFFGQGTRLTVV.

There are many counts of this clonotype. This chain connects TRBV7-2 to TRBJ2-2; D not certain. The CDR3 sequence is 15 residues long. CDR1 SGHTA and CDR2 FQGNSA come from the germline V gene. Trimming took off 0 bases at V and 3 bases at J, with 8 bases between the two ends. The CDR3: CASSLAATYTGELFF. The DNA for the CDR3 is TGTGCCAGCAGCTTAGCGGCAACTTACACCGGGGAGCTGTTTTTT.

The chain links TRBV20-1 to TRBJ2-5; D is uncertain. V lost 3 bases, J lost 5 bases, and 10 bases lay in between. The CDR3 length is 12 residues. The V gene's germline CDR1 is DFQATT and CDR2 SNEGSKA (reference sequence). In DNA form, the CDR3 reads TGCAGTGCTAGGGCCCAAAGGGAGACCCAGTACTTC. It yields the protein CSARAQRETQYF.

The genes are TRBV27 and TRBJ2-6; D may be TRBD2 (6 bases). The V end was cut by 4 bases, the J end by 0 bases, with 13 bases between. CDR1 is MNHEY, CDR2 SMNVEV, per germline (reference sequence). This CDR3 has 17 residues. The CDR3 sequence is CASSWSGVSSGANVLTF. CDR3 nucleotide sequence: TGTGCCAGCAGTTGGTCGGGGGTGAGCTCTGGGGCCAACGTCCTGACTTTC.

This clonotype has ten or more counts. The chain combines TRBV28 with TRBJ1-1; unclear D gene. The CDR3 is 13 amino acids. V lost 7 bases to trimming and J lost 7 bases, with 16 bases between them. The V gene's germline CDR1 is MDHEN and CDR2 SYDVKM. The CDR3, as DNA: TGTGCCAGCACTCCCTTGCGGGAGGTTGAAGCTTTCTTT. Its protein is CASTPLREVEAFF.

This clonotype was counted many times. V is TRBV19 and J is TRBJ1-1; D unclear. Trimming shortened V by 7 bases and J by 0 bases, and 33 bases separated the two germline ends. The CDR3 loop spans 21 amino acids. Germline V gene sequence: CDR1 LNHDA, CDR2 SQIVND (reference sequence). The DNA of the CDR3 is TGTGCCAGTACCGACCCCAGAGGCCTTACCGAATTACCGACCATGAACACTGAAGCTTTCTTT. Translated: CASTDPRGLTELPTMNTEAFF. Filled out from reference TRBV19 and TRBJ1-1, the complete variable domain reads DGGITQSPKYLFRKEGQNVTLSCEQNLNHDAMYWYRQDPGQGLRLIYYSQIVNDFQKGDIAEGYSVSREKKESFPLTVTSAQKNPTAFYLCASTDPRGLTELPTMNTEAFFGQGTRLTVV.

The sample holds many counts of this clonotype. The rearrangement links TRBV12-3 or TRBV12-4 to TRBJ2-5; 8 positions agree with TRBD1. The J segment lost 5 bases and the V segment lost 7 bases, leaving 9 bases of the junction unmatched. The CDR3 consists of 14 residues. CDR3 in DNA: TGTGCCAGCAAGCCGGGACAGGTATATGAGACCCAGTACTTC. Translating it yields CASKPGQVYETQYF.

This clonotype has ten or more counts. The rearrangement links TRBV19 to TRBJ2-7; 8 nucleotides align to TRBD1. Unmatched junction bases numbered 4, after V lost 2 bases and J lost 4 bases. From germline, CDR1 is LNHDA and CDR2 SQIVND (reference sequence). The CDR3 covers 14 residues. CDR3 coding DNA: TGTGCCAGTAGTATACGGGACAGGAGGTACGAGCAGTACTTC. As protein: CASSIRDRRYEQYF.

This clonotype was recorded many times. The chain combines TRBV7-2 with TRBJ2-2; no firm D call. Trimming cost V 2 bases and J 7 bases, with 8 bases left between them. The CDR3 contains 13 residues. Germline CDR1 and CDR2: SGHTA and FQGNSA. CDR3 nucleotide sequence: TGTGCCAGCAGCTTATCGTATGGCGGGGAGCTGTTTTTT. It yields the protein CASSLSYGGELFF. Complete variable domain (other parts from reference TRBV7-2 and TRBJ2-2): GAGVSQSPSNKVTEKGKDVELRCDPISGHTALYWYRQSLGQGLEFLIYFQGNSAPDKSGLPSDRFSAERTGGSVSTLTIQRTQQEDSAVYLCASSLSYGGELFFGEGSRLTVL.

This clonotype was counted only a few times. V and J are TRBV6-5 and TRBJ2-5, with 10 positions matching TRBD1. The CDR3 contains 16 residues. From germline, CDR1 is MNHEY and CDR2 SVGAGI. The V segment lost 2 bases and the J segment 4 bases; nucleotides outside the gene matches: 7. The CDR3 nucleotides read TGTGCCAGCAGTTACCTCCGGGACAGGGGCCGAGAGACCCAGTACTTC. It specifies CASSYLRDRGRETQYF.

This clonotype was seen more than once but under ten times. The chain has TRBV19 and TRBJ1-2; TRBD1 aligns across 7 bases. Germline V gene lookup returns CDR1 LNHDA and CDR2 SQIVND (reference sequence). The V and J ends lost 8 bases and 3 bases, in that order; junction bases with no gene match: 12. This CDR3 comprises 15 residues. The CDR3 loop reads CASGRPGQSYYGYTF. CDR3 DNA sequence: TGTGCCAGTGGGAGACCGGGACAGAGTTACTATGGCTACACCTTC.